One and the same sample provided the 29 T cell receptor beta chains below, sequenced in a study of OX40 agonist ivuxolimab in advanced cancers. Some clones are missing from TCRdb's copy, which holds only in-frame ones; the method was immunoSEQ multiplex PCR. The sample shows tens of thousands of clones, 85% to 90% of them seen only once. This sample comprised CD4+ or CD8+ T cells sorted from blood, obtained in a trial of the OX40 agonist ivuxolimab. All receptors derive from an adult with an advanced solid tumor such as melanoma, head and neck, liver or kidney cancer.

The chain joins TRBV19 to TRBJ2-3; the match to TRBD1 covers 8 bases. The germline gives CDR1 LNHDA, CDR2 SQIVND (reference sequence). CDR3 size: 15 residues. Trimming took 1 base from V and 4 from J; bases not matched to a gene: 4. CDR3 protein: CASSIGQGFADTQYF. The DNA for the CDR3 is TGTGCCAGTAGTATAGGACAGGGGTTCGCAGATACGCAGTATTTT.

This sequence joins TRBV2 and TRBJ2-7; D unclear. The germline gives CDR1 SNHLY, CDR2 FYNNEI. This CDR3 spans 16 amino acids. Trimming took 2 bases from V and 3 from J, leaving 17 bases between them. The CDR3 region has the DNA TGTGCCAGCAGTGAAACCGGAGAATGGCTAGTCTACGAGCAGTACTTC. This gives the protein CASSETGEWLVYEQYF.

The gene calls are TRBV30 and TRBJ1-5; 7 nucleotides agree with TRBD1. The CDR3 is made up of 15 amino acids. The V and J ends lost 1 base and 3 bases, in that order; junction bases with no gene match: 6. Germline loops: CDR1 GTSNPN, CDR2 SVGIG (reference sequence). CDR3 residues: CAWSGKGASNQPQHF. As DNA, the CDR3 is TGTGCCTGGAGTGGTAAGGGGGCGTCCAATCAGCCCCAGCATTTT.

The chain couples TRBV6-1 to TRBJ2-6; TRBD1 might be the D (5 bases). The CDR3 is 16 residues long. The V end was cut by 4 bases, the J end by 2 bases, with 12 bases between. Germline CDR1 reads MNHNS; CDR2 reads SASEGT. CDR3 nucleotide sequence: TGTGCCAGCAGTGGGCTCCCAGGGACTGGGGCCAACGTCCTGACTTTC. Amino acid sequence: CASSGLPGTGANVLTF.

This clone has a single count. This chain connects TRBV6-6 to TRBJ2-7; weak D call: TRBD1 (6 bases). CDR3 length: 12 amino acids. V dropped 9 bases and J dropped 4 bases, with 13 bases sitting between them. CDR1 is MNHNY and CDR2 is SVGAGI in the germline V gene (reference sequence). DNA of the CDR3: TGTGCCAGACGATACAGGGTATACGAGCAGTACTTC. As protein: CARRYRVYEQYF.

V usage is TRBV11-3 and J usage is TRBJ2-5; the match to TRBD1 covers 7 bases. The germline CDR1 and CDR2 sequences are SGHNT and YENEEA. The CDR3 runs to 14 residues. V was pared by 4 bases and J by 6 bases, with 8 bases of the junction left unmatched. The chain's CDR3 is CASSSLGQSKTQYF. The CDR3 nucleotides read TGTGCCAGCAGCTCATTGGGACAGAGTAAGACCCAGTACTTC.

CDR3 DNA sequence: TGTGCCAGCAGCTTACGACTAGCGGGGCTGAGCACAGATACGCAGTATTTT. Its translation is CASSLRLAGLSTDTQYF. The V and J genes are TRBV11-2 and TRBJ2-3; TRBD2 agrees at 11 bases. There are 17 residues in the CDR3. Germline trimming cut 2 bases from V and 0 bases from J; bases unmatched to any gene: 4. Germline lookup yields CDR1 SGHAT and CDR2 FQNNGV.

V and J are TRBV5-4 and TRBJ1-2; 7 bases are shared with TRBD1. This CDR3 spans 14 amino acids. V shed 1 base, J shed 6 bases, and the junction held 6 bases outside the gene matches. Germline CDR1 reads SGHNT; CDR2 reads YYREEE (reference sequence). CDR3 sequence: CASSLQGDMHGYTF. The CDR3 DNA reads TGTGCCAGCAGCTTGCAGGGGGACATGCATGGCTACACCTTC.

The chain combines TRBV29-1 with TRBJ2-1; D is perhaps TRBD1 (5 bases). The CDR3 consists of 14 residues. Trimming took 4 bases from V and 9 from J, leaving 19 bases between them. Germline V gives CDR1 SQVTM, CDR2 ANQGSEA. The CDR3 loop is CSVALRGSASEQFF. CDR3 nucleotides: TGCAGCGTTGCCTTAAGGGGATCCGCCAGTGAGCAGTTCTTC.

The chain employs TRBV5-6 and TRBJ1-2, with 7 positions matching TRBD1. The CDR3 sequence is 13 residues long. Trimming cost V 3 bases and J 5 bases; bases outside gene matches: 4. CDR1 and CDR2 (germline): SGHDT, YYEEEE. CDR3 protein: CASSSGQRYGYTF. The CDR3 region has the DNA TGTGCCAGCAGCTCGGGACAGCGATATGGCTACACCTTC.

V and J are TRBV19 and TRBJ2-2; 11 positions match TRBD1. The V gene end was trimmed by 5 bases and the J gene end by 0 bases; junction bases not matched to a gene: 11. This CDR3 region has 19 residues. Per the germline V gene, CDR1 is LNHDA and CDR2 is SQIVND (reference sequence). As DNA, the CDR3 is TGTGCCAGTAGTCCAAGGGGACAGGGGGGGTTCGCGAACACCGGGGAGCTGTTTTTT. This codes for CASSPRGQGGFANTGELFF.

This chain joins TRBV5-1 and TRBJ1-4, with D tentatively TRBD1 (5 bases). The CDR3 has 15 amino acids. Trimming stripped 4 bases from V and 8 bases from J, with 18 bases between. Per the germline V gene, CDR1 is SGHRS and CDR2 is YFSETQ. CDR3 sequence reads: CASSTGDPAEEKLFF. CDR3 nucleotides: TGCGCCAGCAGCACCGGGGACCCCGCAGAGGAAAAACTGTTTTTT. The entire variable domain, with the rest obtained from reference TRBV5-1 and TRBJ1-4, is as follows: KAGVTQTPRYLIKTRGQQVTLSCSPISGHRSVSWYQQTPGQGLQFLFEYFSETQRNKGNFPGRFSGRQFSNSRSEMNVSTLELGDSALYLCASSTGDPAEEKLFFGSGTQLSVL.

The chain combines TRBV6-1 with TRBJ1-2; D is perhaps TRBD1 (5 bases). Germline V lookup: CDR1 MNHNS, CDR2 SASEGT. With 6 bases removed from V and 0 bases from J, the gap between germline ends came to 14 bases. The length of the CDR3 is 15 residues. The CDR3 nucleotides are TGTGCCAGCAGCCAGGGACCGGTAGCTAACTATGGCTACACCTTC. It is translated as CASSQGPVANYGYTF.

The chain employs TRBV6-1 and TRBJ1-1; D is unclear. The V gene lost 9 bases and the J gene lost 4 bases, with 18 bases spanning the gap. The germline CDR1 and CDR2 sequences are MNHNS and SASEGT. The CDR3 extends over 14 amino acids. The CDR3 nucleotides read TGTGCCAGTCTAACGGGAGGTATTATCACTGAAGCTTTCTTT. Translated: CASLTGGIITEAFF.

This chain uses TRBV18 with TRBJ2-5, with D maybe TRBD2 (6 bases). The CDR3 is 13 amino acids. Between the trimmed V and J ends, which lost 2 bases and 4 bases, there was a span of 8 bases. The germline gives CDR1 KGHSH, CDR2 LQKENI. The CDR3 here is CASSPSGGETQYF. The CDR3 DNA is TGTGCCAGCTCACCATCCGGGGGAGAGACCCAGTACTTC. The complete variable domain, with remaining parts taken from reference TRBV18 and TRBJ2-5, reads NAGVMQNPRHLVRRRGQEARLRCSPMKGHSHVYWYRQLPEEGLKFMVYLQKENIIDESGMPKERFSAEFPKEGPSILRIQQVVRGDSAAYFCASSPSGGETQYFGPGTRLLVL.

V is TRBV29-1 and J is TRBJ1-1; weak D call: TRBD1 (6 bases). The germline V gene encodes CDR1 SQVTM and CDR2 ANQGSEA. V shed 1 base and J shed 8 bases, with 20 bases lying between them. This CDR3 is 15 amino acids long. The CDR3 sequence: CSVEVGGGQMEEAFF. The CDR3 DNA reads as TGCAGCGTTGAAGTCGGCGGGGGGCAGATGGAAGAAGCTTTCTTT.

The chain is built from TRBV19 and TRBJ2-1; D might be TRBD1 (5 bases). The CDR3 has 14 residues. The germline V gene has CDR1 LNHDA and CDR2 SQIVND (reference sequence). V was pared by 5 bases and J by 8 bases, with 16 bases between. In nucleotides, the CDR3 is TGTGCCAGTAGTGATAACAGGCGGTCGGATGAGCAGTTCTTC. Protein product: CASSDNRRSDEQFF.

The gene calls are TRBV28 and TRBJ1-5, with D unresolved. Trimming took off 2 bases at V and 4 bases at J, with 12 bases between the two ends. Germline values: CDR1 MDHEN, CDR2 SYDVKM. This CDR3 comprises 15 residues. In DNA, the CDR3 is TGTGCCAGCAGTTTAGAGGGCCGATGGAATCAGCCCCAGCATTTT. It encodes CASSLEGRWNQPQHF. The complete variable domain, with remaining parts taken from reference TRBV28 and TRBJ1-5, reads DVKVTQSSRYLVKRTGEKVFLECVQDMDHENMFWYRQDPGLGLRLIYFSYDVKMKEKGDIPEGYSVSREKKERFSLILESASTNQTSMYLCASSLEGRWNQPQHFGDGTRLSIL.

This chain joins TRBV7-9 and TRBJ2-4; 7 bases agree with TRBD2. The CDR3 contains 17 residues. V shed 7 bases and J 1 base; nucleotides not matched to a gene: 13. Germline V lookup: CDR1 SEHNR, CDR2 FQNEAQ (reference sequence). CDR3 loop: CASTDMGRGPAKNIQYF. In DNA form, the CDR3 reads TGTGCCAGCACCGATATGGGGAGGGGTCCTGCCAAAAACATTCAGTACTTC.

This chain joins TRBV27 and TRBJ2-3; a weak D match, TRBD2 (7 bases). The ends were cut back, 6 bases at V and 4 bases at J, with 17 bases in the middle. The CDR3 runs to 15 residues. Per germline, CDR1 MNHEY and CDR2 SMNVEV (reference sequence). The CDR3 bases are TGTGCCAGCAGACGCCCGGGGGGCGAAGCAGATACGCAGTATTTT. It yields the protein CASRRPGGEADTQYF.

This clone was counted once. The J gene is TRBJ1-6, the V gene TRBV5-1; perhaps TRBD1 as D (5 bases). V lost 3 bases, J lost 5 bases, and 12 bases lay in between. The CDR3 loop spans 15 amino acids. Germline loops: CDR1 SGHRS, CDR2 YFSETQ. The CDR3 coding sequence is TGCGCCAGCAGCTACCTAGACAGAAATAATTCACCCCTCCACTTT. It yields the protein CASSYLDRNNSPLHF.

The chain joins TRBV18 to TRBJ1-1, with D hard to call. The CDR3 consists of 15 residues. Trimming pared 2 bases from V and 0 bases from J, leaving 10 bases between. CDR1 is KGHSH and CDR2 is LQKENI in the germline V gene. This CDR3 is CASSPSISVNTEAFF. CDR3 sequence (DNA): TGTGCCAGCTCACCATCGATTTCAGTGAACACTGAAGCTTTCTTT. Drawing the rest from reference TRBV18 and TRBJ1-1, the complete variable domain is NAGVMQNPRHLVRRRGQEARLRCSPMKGHSHVYWYRQLPEEGLKFMVYLQKENIIDESGMPKERFSAEFPKEGPSILRIQQVVRGDSAAYFCASSPSISVNTEAFFGQGTRLTVV.

The rearrangement uses TRBV11-2 and TRBJ2-5; 12 bases are shared with TRBD2. The junction had 5 bases not matched to a gene; V was cut back by 6 bases and J by 0 bases. CDR1 and CDR2 (germline): SGHAT, FQNNGV. The CDR3 covers 16 residues. In nucleotides, the CDR3 is TGTGCCAGCAGGAAAGGACTAGCGGGGAACCAAGAGACCCAGTACTTC. Translated: CASRKGLAGNQETQYF.

The chain couples TRBV6-6 to TRBJ1-2, with TRBD1 matching 11 bases. CDR1 and CDR2 (germline): MNHNY, SVGAGI (reference sequence). The V and J ends lost 6 bases and 7 bases, in that order; junction bases with no gene match: 7. CDR3 size: 14 residues. The DNA for the CDR3 is TGTGCCAGCAGCCCCACCGGGACAGGGGGTGGCTACACCTTC. Its protein is CASSPTGTGGGYTF.

V is TRBV19 and J is TRBJ1-2, with D unresolved. Germline CDR1 and CDR2: LNHDA and SQIVND (reference sequence). Trimming took off 7 bases at V and 7 bases at J, with 10 bases between the two ends. This CDR3 has 11 residues. The CDR3 sequence: CASKSGSGYTF. In DNA, the CDR3 is TGTGCCAGTAAGAGTGGGTCTGGCTACACCTTC. The full variable domain, rest sourced from reference TRBV19 and TRBJ1-2, is DGGITQSPKYLFRKEGQNVTLSCEQNLNHDAMYWYRQDPGQGLRLIYYSQIVNDFQKGDIAEGYSVSREKKESFPLTVTSAQKNPTAFYLCASKSGSGYTFGSGTRLTVV.

CDR3 loop: CASSVQPVSYNEQFF. In nucleotides, the CDR3 is TGTGCCAGCAGTGTACAGCCCGTATCCTACAATGAGCAGTTCTTC. This chain links TRBV6-4 with TRBJ2-1; D unclear. Germline values: CDR1 MRHNA, CDR2 SNTAGT. Trimming shortened V by 4 bases and J by 1 base, and 11 bases separated the two germline ends. The CDR3 length is 15 residues.

The chain uses TRBV19 and TRBJ1-5; the match to TRBD1 covers 7 bases. The CDR3 sequence is 15 residues long. V lost 3 bases, J lost 3 bases, and 5 bases stayed unmatched. The germline gives CDR1 LNHDA, CDR2 SQIVND (reference sequence). The CDR3 nucleotides read TGTGCCAGTAGTATCGGGACAGTACCCAATCAGCCCCAGCATTTT. It specifies CASSIGTVPNQPQHF.

The chain joins TRBV4-2 to TRBJ1-2, with D possibly being TRBD1 (6 bases). CDR1 is LGHNA and CDR2 is YNFKEQ in the germline V gene. The CDR3 spans 13 residues. V was cut by 0 bases and J by 6 bases, with 8 bases left in between. The CDR3: CASSQDRGDGYTF. DNA of the CDR3: TGTGCCAGCAGCCAAGATAGGGGGGATGGCTACACCTTC.

The rearrangement uses TRBV30 and TRBJ2-5, with 9 bases fitting TRBD2. Germline V gene sequence: CDR1 GTSNPN, CDR2 SVGIG (reference sequence). Trimming cost V 3 bases and J 7 bases; bases outside gene matches: 6. This CDR3 is built from 13 residues. CDR3 coding DNA: TGTGCCTGGAGCATAATAGCGGGAGTGACCCAGTACTTC. Translated, it gives CAWSIIAGVTQYF.